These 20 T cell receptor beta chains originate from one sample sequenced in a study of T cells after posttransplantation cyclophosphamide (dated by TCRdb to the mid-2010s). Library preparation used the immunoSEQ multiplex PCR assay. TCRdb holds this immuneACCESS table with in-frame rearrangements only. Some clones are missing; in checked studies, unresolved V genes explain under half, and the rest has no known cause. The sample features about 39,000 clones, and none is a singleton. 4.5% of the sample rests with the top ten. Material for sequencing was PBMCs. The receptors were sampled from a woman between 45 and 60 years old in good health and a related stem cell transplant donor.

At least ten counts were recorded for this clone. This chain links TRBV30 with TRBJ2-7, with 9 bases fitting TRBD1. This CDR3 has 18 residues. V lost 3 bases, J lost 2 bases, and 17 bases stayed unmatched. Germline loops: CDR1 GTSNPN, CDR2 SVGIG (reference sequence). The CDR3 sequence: CAWRNPMEGTGRPYEQYF. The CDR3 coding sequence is TGTGCCTGGAGAAACCCGATGGAAGGGACAGGGAGACCCTACGAGCAGTACTTC.

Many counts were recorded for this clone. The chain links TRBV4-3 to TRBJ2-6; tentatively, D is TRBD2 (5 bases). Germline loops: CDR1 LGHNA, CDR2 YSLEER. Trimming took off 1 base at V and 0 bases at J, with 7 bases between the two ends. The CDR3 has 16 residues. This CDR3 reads CASSQVAYSGANVLTF. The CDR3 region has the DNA TGCGCCAGCAGCCAAGTAGCGTACTCTGGGGCCAACGTCCTGACTTTC.

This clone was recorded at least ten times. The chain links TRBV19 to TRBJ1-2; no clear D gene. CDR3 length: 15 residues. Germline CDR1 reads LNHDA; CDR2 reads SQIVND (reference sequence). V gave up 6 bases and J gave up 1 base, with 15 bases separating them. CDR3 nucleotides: TGTGCCAGTAGCTCCGGGAGTGGCGGTAACTATGGCTACACCTTC. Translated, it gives CASSSGSGGNYGYTF.

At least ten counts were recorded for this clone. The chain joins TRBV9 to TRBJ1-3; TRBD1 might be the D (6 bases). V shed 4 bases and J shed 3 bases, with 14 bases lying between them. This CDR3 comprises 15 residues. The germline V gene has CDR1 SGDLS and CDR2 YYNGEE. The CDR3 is CASSPTRGLGNTIYF. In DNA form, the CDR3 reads TGTGCCAGCAGCCCCACCAGGGGCCTTGGAAACACCATATATTTT.

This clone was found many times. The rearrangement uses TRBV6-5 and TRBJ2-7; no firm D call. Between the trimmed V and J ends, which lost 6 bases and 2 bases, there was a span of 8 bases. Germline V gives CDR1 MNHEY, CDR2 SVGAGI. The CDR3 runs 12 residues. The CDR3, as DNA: TGTGCCAGCAGGTCCTGGCCCTACGAGCAGTACTTC. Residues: CASRSWPYEQYF.

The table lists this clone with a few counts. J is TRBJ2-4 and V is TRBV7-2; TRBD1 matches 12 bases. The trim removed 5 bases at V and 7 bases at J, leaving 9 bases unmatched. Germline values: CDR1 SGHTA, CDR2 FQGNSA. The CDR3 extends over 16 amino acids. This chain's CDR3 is CASSRKGTGGLNIQYF. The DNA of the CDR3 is TGTGCCAGCAGCCGCAAGGGGACAGGGGGCTTGAACATTCAGTACTTC.

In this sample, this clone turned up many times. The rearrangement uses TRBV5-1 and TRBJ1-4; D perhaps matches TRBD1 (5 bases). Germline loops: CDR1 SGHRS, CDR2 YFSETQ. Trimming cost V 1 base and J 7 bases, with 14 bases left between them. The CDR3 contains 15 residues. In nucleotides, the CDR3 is TGCGCCAGCAGCTTGTCGGCGGGGGGGAGTGAAAAACTGTTTTTT. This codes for CASSLSAGGSEKLFF.

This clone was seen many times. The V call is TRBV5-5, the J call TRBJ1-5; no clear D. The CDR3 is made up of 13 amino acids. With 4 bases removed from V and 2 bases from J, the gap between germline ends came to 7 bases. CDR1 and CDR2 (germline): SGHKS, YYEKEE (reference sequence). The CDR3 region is CASSLNGNQPQHF. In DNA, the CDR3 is TGTGCCAGCAGCCTAAACGGCAATCAGCCCCAGCATTTT.

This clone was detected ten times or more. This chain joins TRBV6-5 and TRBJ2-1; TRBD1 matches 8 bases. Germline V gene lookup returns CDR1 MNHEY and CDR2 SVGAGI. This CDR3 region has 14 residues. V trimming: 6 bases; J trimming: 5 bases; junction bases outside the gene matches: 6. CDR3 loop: CASRYQGANNEQFF. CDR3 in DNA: TGTGCCAGCAGATACCAGGGGGCCAACAATGAGCAGTTCTTC.

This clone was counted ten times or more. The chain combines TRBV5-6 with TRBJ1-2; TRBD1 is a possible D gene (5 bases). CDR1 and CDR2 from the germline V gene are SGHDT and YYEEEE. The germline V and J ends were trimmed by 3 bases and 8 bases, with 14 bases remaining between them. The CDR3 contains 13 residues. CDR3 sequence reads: CASSSAGKQGYTF. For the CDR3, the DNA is TGTGCCAGCAGCTCAGCAGGGAAGCAGGGCTACACCTTC.

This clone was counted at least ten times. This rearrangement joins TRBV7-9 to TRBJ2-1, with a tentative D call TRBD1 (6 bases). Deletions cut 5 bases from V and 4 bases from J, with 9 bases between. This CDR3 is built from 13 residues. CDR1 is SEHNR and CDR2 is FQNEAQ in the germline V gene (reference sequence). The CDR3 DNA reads TGTGCCAGCAGCCGTGACAGGTACAATGAGCAGTTCTTC. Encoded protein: CASSRDRYNEQFF.

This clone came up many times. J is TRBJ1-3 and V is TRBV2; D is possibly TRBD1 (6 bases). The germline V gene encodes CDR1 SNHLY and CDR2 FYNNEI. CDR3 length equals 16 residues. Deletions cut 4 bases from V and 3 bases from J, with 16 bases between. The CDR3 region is CASSVGRGAGGNTIYF. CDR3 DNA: TGTGCCAGCAGTGTAGGTCGGGGGGCTGGTGGAAACACCATATATTTT.

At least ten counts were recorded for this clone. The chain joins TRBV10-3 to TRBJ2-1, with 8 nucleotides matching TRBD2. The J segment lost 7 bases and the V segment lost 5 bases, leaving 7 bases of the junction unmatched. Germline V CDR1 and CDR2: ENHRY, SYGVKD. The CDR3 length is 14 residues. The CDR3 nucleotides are TGTGCCATCAGTTTAGCGGGGAAAAGGAATGAGCAGTTCTTC. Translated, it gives CAISLAGKRNEQFF.

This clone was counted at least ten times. The DNA of the CDR3 is TGTGCCAGCAGCTCGACAGGGGGGAGCAATCAGCCCCAGCATTTT. It yields the protein CASSSTGGSNQPQHF. The chain has TRBV5-8 and TRBJ1-5; 9 nucleotides match TRBD1. J gave up 1 base and V 3 bases, and 2 bases lay outside the gene matches. This CDR3 is built from 15 residues. CDR1 SGHTS and CDR2 YDEGEE come from the germline V gene.

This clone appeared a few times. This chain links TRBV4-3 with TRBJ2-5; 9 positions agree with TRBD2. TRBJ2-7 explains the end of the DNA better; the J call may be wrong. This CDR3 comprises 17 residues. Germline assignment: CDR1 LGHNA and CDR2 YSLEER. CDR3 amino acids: CASSQDFGGGVSYEQYF. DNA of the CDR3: TGCGCCAGCAGCCAAGATTTTGGCGGGGGGGTCTCCTACGAGCAGTACTTC.

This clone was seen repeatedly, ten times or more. CDR3 nucleotides: TGTGCCAGTACCATAGGGGACTACACAGATACGCAGTATTTT. Translation: CASTIGDYTDTQYF. The V call is TRBV19, the J call TRBJ2-3; TRBD2 matches 7 bases. The CDR3 sequence is 14 residues long. Germline CDR1 is LNHDA and CDR2 is SQIVND (reference sequence). Trimming cost V 7 bases and J 2 bases; bases outside gene matches: 6.

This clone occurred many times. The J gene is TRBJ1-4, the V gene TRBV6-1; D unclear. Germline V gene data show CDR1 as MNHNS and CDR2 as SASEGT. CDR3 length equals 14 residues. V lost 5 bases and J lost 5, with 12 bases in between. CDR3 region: CASSKRAINEKLFF. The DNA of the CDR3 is TGTGCCAGCAGTAAGAGGGCCATAAATGAAAAACTGTTTTTT.

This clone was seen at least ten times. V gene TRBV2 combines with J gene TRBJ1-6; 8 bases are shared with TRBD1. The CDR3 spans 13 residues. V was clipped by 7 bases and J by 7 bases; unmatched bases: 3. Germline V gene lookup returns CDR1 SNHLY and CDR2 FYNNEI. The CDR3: CASKTGVNSPLHF. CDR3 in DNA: TGTGCCAGCAAGACAGGGGTGAATTCACCCCTCCACTTT.

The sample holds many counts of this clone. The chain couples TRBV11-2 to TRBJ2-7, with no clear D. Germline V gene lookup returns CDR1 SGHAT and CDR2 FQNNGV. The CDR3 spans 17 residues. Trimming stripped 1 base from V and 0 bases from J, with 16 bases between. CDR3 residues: CASSLGWWQANSYEQYF. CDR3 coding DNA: TGTGCCAGCAGCTTAGGGTGGTGGCAGGCAAACTCCTACGAGCAGTACTTC.

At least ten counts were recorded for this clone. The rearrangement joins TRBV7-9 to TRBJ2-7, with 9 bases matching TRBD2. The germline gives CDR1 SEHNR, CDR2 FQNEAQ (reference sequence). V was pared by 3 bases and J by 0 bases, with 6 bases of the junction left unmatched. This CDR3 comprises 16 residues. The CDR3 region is CASSLHGTSHSYEQYF. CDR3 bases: TGTGCCAGCAGCTTGCATGGGACTAGCCACTCCTACGAGCAGTACTTC.